One and the same sample provided the 15 T cell receptor beta chains below, sequenced in a study of blood T cells in healthy people across ages. Through a sample-barcoded 5' primer and a J-beta primer mix, a second PCR was run for 7 to 11 cycles. Each CDR3 protein gets one entry after TCRdb re-called the 5' RACE reads with MiXCR. The sample lists some 1.6 million distinct CDR3 sequences; 30% to 40% were seen once. The sample comprised blood. The receptors come from a woman in her 30s in good health.

This clonotype was seen more than once but under ten times. V gene TRBV18 combines with J gene TRBJ2-4, with D maybe TRBD1 (6 bases). The CDR3 has 14 amino acids. The germline V gene has CDR1 KGHSH and CDR2 LQKENI. The germline V and J ends were trimmed by 3 bases and 4 bases, with 10 bases remaining between them. The CDR3 region has the DNA TGTGCCAGCTCACCCGGACAGAGTAAAAACATTCAGTACTTC. Translation gives CASSPGQSKNIQYF.

A word on this clonotype: This is likely a read error, given that the CDR3 carries no conserved phenylalanine or tryptophan at its end. This chain links TRBV28 with TRBJ1-2; 7 nucleotides align to TRBD1. Germline CDR1 reads MDHEN; CDR2 reads SYDVKM. The CDR3 covers 13 residues. The J segment lost 2 bases and the V segment lost 6 bases, leaving 3 bases of the junction unmatched. The CDR3 DNA sequence: TGTGCCAGCAGCCTGACAGGGAACTATGGCTACACCGTC. This gives the protein CASSLTGNYGYTV.

The V call is TRBV6-1, the J call TRBJ1-5, with D possibly TRBD1 on 6 matching bases. This CDR3 contains 16 residues. The germline V and J ends were trimmed by 5 bases and 7 bases, with 21 bases remaining between them. Germline CDR1 is MNHNS and CDR2 is SASEGT. The CDR3 spells CASSNDLQGPGQPQHF. The CDR3 region has the DNA TGTGCCAGCAGTAATGATTTACAGGGTCCGGGGCAGCCCCAGCATTTT.

This chain connects TRBV30 to TRBJ2-7, with 10 bases aligning to TRBD1. With V trimmed by 5 bases and J by 5 bases, 9 bases remained unmatched. The CDR3 is 14 residues long. CDR1 GTSNPN and CDR2 SVGIG come from the germline V gene (reference sequence). The CDR3 DNA reads TGTGCCTGGGATTTGAGACAGGGGGCTAACGAGCAGTACTTC. Translated: CAWDLRQGANEQYF.

This chain links TRBV28 with TRBJ2-7; no definite D call. Germline loops: CDR1 MDHEN, CDR2 SYDVKM. CDR3 length equals 14 residues. The V end lost 2 bases, the J end lost 2 bases, and 10 bases lay between the germline ends. The CDR3 DNA reads TGTGCCAGCAGTTTACGGGCGGTAACCTACGAGCAGTACTTC. Its translation: CASSLRAVTYEQYF. The full variable domain, in which reference TRBV28 and TRBJ2-7 provide the parts outside the CDR3, is DVKVTQSSRYLVKRTGEKVFLECVQDMDHENMFWYRQDPGLGLRLIYFSYDVKMKEKGDIPEGYSVSREKKERFSLILESASTNQTSMYLCASSLRAVTYEQYFGPGTRLTVT.

This clonotype was seen a handful of times. The chain uses TRBV20-1 and TRBJ2-1; no clear D. CDR1 is DFQATT and CDR2 is SNEGSKA in the germline V gene (reference sequence). V was clipped by 5 bases and J by 1 base, with 12 bases between them. CDR3 length equals 14 residues. The CDR3 nucleotides read TGCAGTGCTGGAACCTCCCGTTCCTACAATGAGCAGTTCTTC. It yields the protein CSAGTSRSYNEQFF.

This clonotype was recorded a few times. The chain recombines TRBV5-6 with TRBJ1-1, with D possibly matching TRBD1 (5 bases). Germline V gene data show CDR1 as SGHDT and CDR2 as YYEEEE. CDR3 length: 12 amino acids. V was trimmed by 4 bases and J by 8 bases, leaving 12 bases between them. This CDR3 reads CASSRLGREAFF. For the CDR3, the DNA is TGTGCCAGCAGCCGGCTGGGACGGGAAGCTTTCTTT. The full variable domain, its missing parts supplied by reference TRBV5-6 and TRBJ1-1, is DAGVTQSPTHLIKTRGQQVTLRCSPKSGHDTVSWYQQALGQGPQFIFQYYEEEERQRGNFPDRFSGHQFPNYSSELNVNALLLGDSALYLCASSRLGREAFFGQGTRLTVV.

This clonotype has a count of ten or more. The chain employs TRBV10-3 and TRBJ2-1, with 13 nucleotides matching TRBD2. CDR1 is ENHRY, CDR2 SYGVKD, per germline. V trimming: 6 bases; J trimming: 0 bases; junction bases outside the gene matches: 5. CDR3 length: 17 residues. DNA of the CDR3: TGTGCCATCAGAGGACTAGCGGGAGTCGGCTCCTACAATGAGCAGTTCTTC. It yields the protein CAIRGLAGVGSYNEQFF.

The CDR3 here is CASSQPKLAGGRKEQFF. CDR3 nucleotides: TGCGCCAGCAGCCAACCCAAACTAGCGGGGGGGCGTAAGGAGCAGTTCTTC. This chain links TRBV4-1 with TRBJ2-1, with 13 bases aligning to TRBD2. V was clipped by 2 bases and J by 10 bases; unmatched bases: 11. Germline CDR1 and CDR2: MGHRA and YSYEKL. This CDR3 has 17 amino acids.

This clonotype was detected a few times. The J gene is TRBJ2-1, the V gene TRBV5-1; 7 bases map to TRBD2. The CDR3 has 14 amino acids. Unmatched junction bases numbered 12, after V lost 3 bases and J lost 12 bases. Germline V CDR1 and CDR2: SGHRS, YFSETQ. This CDR3 reads CASSWTGGDIGQFF. CDR3 bases: TGCGCCAGCAGCTGGACGGGGGGAGATATAGGGCAGTTCTTC.

On this clonotype: An end of the junction does not agree with germline; a read error may underlie this. V gene TRBV5-1 combines with J gene TRBJ2-1; D perhaps matches TRBD2 (6 bases). Germline-derived CDR1 and CDR2 are SGHRS and YFSETQ. This CDR3 spans 16 amino acids. The DNA of the CDR3 is TGCGCCAACAGCACCTGGCCCGGAGGGTTCTACAATGAGCAGTTCTTC. Amino acids: CANSTWPGGFYNEQFF.

The genes are TRBV9 and TRBJ2-2; possible D gene TRBD1, 6 bases. V was trimmed by 0 bases and J by 0 bases, leaving 9 bases between them. This CDR3 spans 16 amino acids. Germline V CDR1 and CDR2: SGDLS, YYNGEE. The CDR3 reads CASSVGDNANTGELFF. Written as DNA, the CDR3 is TGTGCCAGCAGCGTAGGGGACAACGCGAACACCGGGGAGCTGTTTTTT.

This clonotype has just a few counts. The rearrangement uses TRBV27 and TRBJ2-1; TRBD2 matches 7 bases. Germline V lookup: CDR1 MNHEY, CDR2 SMNVEV (reference sequence). J gave up 3 bases and V 6 bases, and 8 bases lay outside the gene matches. This CDR3 has 15 residues. This chain's CDR3 is CASSPRVAGYNEQFF. The CDR3 nucleotides read TGTGCCAGCAGCCCTCGGGTAGCGGGCTACAATGAGCAGTTCTTC.

This clonotype has more than one count but fewer than ten. V gene TRBV21-1 combines with J gene TRBJ2-5; the D call TRBD1 from the table was never checked on the DNA. TRBV21-1 is tagged as a pseudogene. The length of the CDR3 is 13 residues. The CDR3 here is CASSPRTKETQYF. The CDR3 coding sequence is TGTGCCAGCAGCCCTAGGACAAAAGAGACCCAGTACTTC.

Written as DNA, the CDR3 is TGTGCCAGTAGTATAGTTAACAATGAGCAGTTCTTC. It specifies CASSIVNNEQFF. The V gene is TRBV19, the J gene TRBJ2-1; D not certain. This CDR3 is 12 amino acids long. V was cut by 1 base and J by 5 bases, with 3 bases left in between. The germline V gene encodes CDR1 LNHDA and CDR2 SQIVND (reference sequence).